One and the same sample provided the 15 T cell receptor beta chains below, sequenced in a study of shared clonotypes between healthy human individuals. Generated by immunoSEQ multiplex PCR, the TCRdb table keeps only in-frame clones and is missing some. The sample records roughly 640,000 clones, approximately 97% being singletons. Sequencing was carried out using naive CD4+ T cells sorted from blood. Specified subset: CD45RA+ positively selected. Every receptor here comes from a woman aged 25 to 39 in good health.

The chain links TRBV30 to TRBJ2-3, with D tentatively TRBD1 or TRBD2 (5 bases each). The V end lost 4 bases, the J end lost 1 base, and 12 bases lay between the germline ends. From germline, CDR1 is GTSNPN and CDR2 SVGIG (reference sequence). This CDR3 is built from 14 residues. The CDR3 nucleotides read TGTGCCTGGACGTGGGGGAAAGGCACAGATACGCAGTATTTT. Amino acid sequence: CAWTWGKGTDTQYF.

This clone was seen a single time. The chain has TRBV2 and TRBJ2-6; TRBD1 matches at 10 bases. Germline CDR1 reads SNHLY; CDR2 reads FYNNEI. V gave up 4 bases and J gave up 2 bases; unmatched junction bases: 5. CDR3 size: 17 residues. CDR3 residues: CASSVETGGAGANVLTF. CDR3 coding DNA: TGTGCCAGCAGTGTCGAGACAGGGGGCGCTGGGGCCAACGTCCTGACTTTC.

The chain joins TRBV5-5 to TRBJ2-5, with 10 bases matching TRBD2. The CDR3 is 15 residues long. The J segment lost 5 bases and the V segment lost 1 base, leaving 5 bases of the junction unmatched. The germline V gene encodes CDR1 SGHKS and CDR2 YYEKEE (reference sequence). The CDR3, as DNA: TGTGCCAGCAGCTTGAATTTAGCGGGAGGTGAGACCCAGTACTTC. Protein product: CASSLNLAGGETQYF.

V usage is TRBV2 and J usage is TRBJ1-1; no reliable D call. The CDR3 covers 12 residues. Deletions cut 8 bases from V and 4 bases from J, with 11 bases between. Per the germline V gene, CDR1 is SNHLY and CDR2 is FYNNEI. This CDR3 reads CASCTASTEAFF. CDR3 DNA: TGTGCCAGCTGTACAGCCAGCACTGAAGCTTTCTTT.

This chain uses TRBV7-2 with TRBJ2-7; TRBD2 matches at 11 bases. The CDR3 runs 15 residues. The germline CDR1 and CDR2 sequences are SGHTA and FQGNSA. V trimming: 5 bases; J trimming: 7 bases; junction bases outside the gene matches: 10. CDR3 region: CASSPPGLAEGEQYF. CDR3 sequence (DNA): TGTGCCAGCAGCCCACCGGGACTAGCGGAGGGAGAGCAGTACTTC.

CDR3 coding DNA: TGTGCCAGCTCACCACAGAGGGCGGGAGGGCACAATGAGCAGTTCTTC. As protein: CASSPQRAGGHNEQFF. The V and J genes are TRBV18 and TRBJ2-1, with 9 bases fitting TRBD2. Germline V gene sequence: CDR1 KGHSH, CDR2 LQKENI. Germline trimming cut 1 base from V and 5 bases from J; bases unmatched to any gene: 6. The CDR3 consists of 16 residues. Full variable domain (rest looked up from reference TRBV18 and TRBJ2-1): NAGVMQNPRHLVRRRGQEARLRCSPMKGHSHVYWYRQLPEEGLKFMVYLQKENIIDESGMPKERFSAEFPKEGPSILRIQQVVRGDSAAYFCASSPQRAGGHNEQFFGPGTRLTVL.

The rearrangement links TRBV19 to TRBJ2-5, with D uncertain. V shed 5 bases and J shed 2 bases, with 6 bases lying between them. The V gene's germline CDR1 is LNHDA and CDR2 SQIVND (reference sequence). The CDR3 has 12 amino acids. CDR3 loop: CASSPSQETQYF. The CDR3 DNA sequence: TGTGCCAGTAGTCCGAGTCAAGAGACCCAGTACTTC.

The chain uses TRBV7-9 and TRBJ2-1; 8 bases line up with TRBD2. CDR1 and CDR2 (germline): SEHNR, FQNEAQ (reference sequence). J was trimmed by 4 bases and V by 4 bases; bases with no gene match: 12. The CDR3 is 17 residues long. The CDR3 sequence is CASSWKSGTRTYNEQFF. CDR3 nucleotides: TGTGCCAGCAGCTGGAAATCCGGGACTAGAACGTACAATGAGCAGTTCTTC.

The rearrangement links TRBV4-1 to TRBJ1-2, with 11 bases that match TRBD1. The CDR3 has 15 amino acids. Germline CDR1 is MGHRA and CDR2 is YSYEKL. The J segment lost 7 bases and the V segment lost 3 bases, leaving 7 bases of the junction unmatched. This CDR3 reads CASSQSRDRGSGYTF. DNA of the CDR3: TGCGCCAGCAGCCAGAGCCGGGACAGGGGGTCTGGCTACACCTTC.

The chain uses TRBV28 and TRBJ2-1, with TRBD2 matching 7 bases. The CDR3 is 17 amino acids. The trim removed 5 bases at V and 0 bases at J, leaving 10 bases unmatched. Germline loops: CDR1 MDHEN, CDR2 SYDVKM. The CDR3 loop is CASSLRLAPSSYNEQFF. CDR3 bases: TGTGCCAGCAGTCTGAGACTAGCTCCAAGCTCCTACAATGAGCAGTTCTTC. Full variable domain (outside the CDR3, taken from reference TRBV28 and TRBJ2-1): DVKVTQSSRYLVKRTGEKVFLECVQDMDHENMFWYRQDPGLGLRLIYFSYDVKMKEKGDIPEGYSVSREKKERFSLILESASTNQTSMYLCASSLRLAPSSYNEQFFGPGTRLTVL.

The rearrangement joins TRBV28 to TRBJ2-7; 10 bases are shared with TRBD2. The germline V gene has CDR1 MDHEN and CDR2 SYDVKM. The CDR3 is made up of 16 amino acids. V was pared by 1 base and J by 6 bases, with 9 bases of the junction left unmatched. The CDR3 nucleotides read TGTGCCAGCAGTTTATCCGGTCTAGCGGGAGCCCCCGAGCAGTACTTC. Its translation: CASSLSGLAGAPEQYF.

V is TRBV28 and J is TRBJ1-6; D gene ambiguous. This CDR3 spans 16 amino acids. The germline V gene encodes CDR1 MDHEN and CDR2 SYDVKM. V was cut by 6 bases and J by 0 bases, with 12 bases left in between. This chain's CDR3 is CASSNLGSSYNSPLHF. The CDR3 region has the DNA TGTGCCAGCAGCAACCTAGGGAGCTCCTATAATTCACCCCTCCACTTT.

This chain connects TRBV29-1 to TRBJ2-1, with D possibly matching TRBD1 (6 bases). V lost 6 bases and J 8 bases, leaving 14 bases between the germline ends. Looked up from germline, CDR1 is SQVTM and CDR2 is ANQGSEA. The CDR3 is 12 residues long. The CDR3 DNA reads TGCAGCGTCCAAGGACAGTCCCATGAGCAGTTCTTC. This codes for CSVQGQSHEQFF.

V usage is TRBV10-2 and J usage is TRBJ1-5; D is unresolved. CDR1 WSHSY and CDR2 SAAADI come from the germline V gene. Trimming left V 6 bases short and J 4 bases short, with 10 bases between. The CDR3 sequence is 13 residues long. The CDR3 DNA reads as TGCGCCAGCAGGCTGGCGGTTAATCAGCCCCAGCATTTT. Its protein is CASRLAVNQPQHF.

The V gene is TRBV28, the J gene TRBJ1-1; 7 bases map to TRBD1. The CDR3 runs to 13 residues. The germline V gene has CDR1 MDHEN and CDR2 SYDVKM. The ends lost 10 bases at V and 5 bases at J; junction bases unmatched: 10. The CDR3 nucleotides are TGTGCCAACCCACAGGGGACGGGAACTGAAGCTTTCTTT. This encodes CANPQGTGTEAFF.